The source of this T cell receptor beta chain is a study of T cell repertoires in cytomegalovirus infection. Study-wide context: Evidence of both CMV infection and a matching HLA type came from public TCR beta signatures.

Each CDR3 protein gets one entry after TCRdb re-called the reads with MiXCR. The table shows roughly 150,000 distinct CDR3 sequences, with roughly 21% occurring only once. This clonotype was seen more than once but under ten times. The target antigen is unknown. Study results and limitations: In two of eight donors, the top clonotype was HLA-C-restricted CMV-specific. Summed frequency of shared TCR beta families picked out CMV carriers who also had the relevant HLA.

The germline gives CDR1 SGHNT, CDR2 YENEEA. J lost 9 bases, V lost 5 bases, and 7 bases had no gene match. The CDR3 consists of 13 residues. The chain recombines TRBV11-3 with TRBJ2-4; 7 bases match TRBD1. Sequencing was performed on CD8+ T cells from cultured PBMCs, taken from culture after CMV antigen stimulation. This sequence originates from a human donor in good health (CMV status not recorded). Some clones in this sample may be carry-over from other donors' samples. The CDR3: CASSLGTESIQYF. The DNA for the CDR3 is TGTGCCAGCAGCCTCGGGACAGAAAGCATTCAGTACTTC.